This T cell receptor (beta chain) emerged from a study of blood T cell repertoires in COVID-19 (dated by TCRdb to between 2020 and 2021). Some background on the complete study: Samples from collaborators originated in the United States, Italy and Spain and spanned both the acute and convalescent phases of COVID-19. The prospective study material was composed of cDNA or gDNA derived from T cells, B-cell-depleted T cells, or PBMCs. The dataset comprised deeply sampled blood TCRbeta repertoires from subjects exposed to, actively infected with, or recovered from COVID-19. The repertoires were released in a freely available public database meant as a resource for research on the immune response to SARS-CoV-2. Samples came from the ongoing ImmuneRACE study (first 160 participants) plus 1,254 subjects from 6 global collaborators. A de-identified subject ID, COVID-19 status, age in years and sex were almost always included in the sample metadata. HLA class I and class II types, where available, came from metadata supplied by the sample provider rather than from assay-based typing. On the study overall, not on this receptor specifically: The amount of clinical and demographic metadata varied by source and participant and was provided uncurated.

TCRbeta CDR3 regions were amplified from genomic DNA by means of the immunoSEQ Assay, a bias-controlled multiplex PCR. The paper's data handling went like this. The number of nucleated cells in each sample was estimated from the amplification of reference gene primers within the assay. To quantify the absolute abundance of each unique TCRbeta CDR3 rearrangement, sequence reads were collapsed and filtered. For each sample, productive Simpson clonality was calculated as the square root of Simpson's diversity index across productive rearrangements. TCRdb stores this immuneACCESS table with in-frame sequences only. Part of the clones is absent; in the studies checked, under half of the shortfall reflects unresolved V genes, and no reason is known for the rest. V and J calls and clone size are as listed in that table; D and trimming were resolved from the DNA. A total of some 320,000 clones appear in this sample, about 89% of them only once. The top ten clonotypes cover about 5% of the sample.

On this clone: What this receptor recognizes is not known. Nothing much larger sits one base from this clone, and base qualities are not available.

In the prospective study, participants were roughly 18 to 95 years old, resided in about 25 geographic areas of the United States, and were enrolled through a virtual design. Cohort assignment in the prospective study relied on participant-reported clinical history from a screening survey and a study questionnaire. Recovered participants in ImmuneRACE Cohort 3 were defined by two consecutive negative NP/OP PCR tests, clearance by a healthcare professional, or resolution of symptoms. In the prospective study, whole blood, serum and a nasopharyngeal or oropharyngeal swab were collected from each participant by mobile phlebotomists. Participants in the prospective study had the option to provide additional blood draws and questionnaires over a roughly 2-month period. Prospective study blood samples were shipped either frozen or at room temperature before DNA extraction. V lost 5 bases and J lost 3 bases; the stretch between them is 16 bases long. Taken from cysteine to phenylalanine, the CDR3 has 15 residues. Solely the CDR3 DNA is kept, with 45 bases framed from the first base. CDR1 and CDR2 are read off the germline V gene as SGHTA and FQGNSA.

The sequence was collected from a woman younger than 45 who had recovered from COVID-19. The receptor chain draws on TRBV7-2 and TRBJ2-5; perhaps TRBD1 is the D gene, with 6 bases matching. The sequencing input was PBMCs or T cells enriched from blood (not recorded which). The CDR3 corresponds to CASSTRTDEKETQYF. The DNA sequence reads TGTGCCAGCAGCACCCGGACAGACGAGAAAGAGACCCAGTACTTC. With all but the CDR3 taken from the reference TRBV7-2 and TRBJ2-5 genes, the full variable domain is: GAGVSQSPSNKVTEKGKDVELRCDPISGHTALYWYRQSLGQGLEFLIYFQGNSAPDKSGLPSDRFSAERTGGSVSTLTIQRTQQEDSAVYLCASSTRTDEKETQYFGPGTRLLVL.